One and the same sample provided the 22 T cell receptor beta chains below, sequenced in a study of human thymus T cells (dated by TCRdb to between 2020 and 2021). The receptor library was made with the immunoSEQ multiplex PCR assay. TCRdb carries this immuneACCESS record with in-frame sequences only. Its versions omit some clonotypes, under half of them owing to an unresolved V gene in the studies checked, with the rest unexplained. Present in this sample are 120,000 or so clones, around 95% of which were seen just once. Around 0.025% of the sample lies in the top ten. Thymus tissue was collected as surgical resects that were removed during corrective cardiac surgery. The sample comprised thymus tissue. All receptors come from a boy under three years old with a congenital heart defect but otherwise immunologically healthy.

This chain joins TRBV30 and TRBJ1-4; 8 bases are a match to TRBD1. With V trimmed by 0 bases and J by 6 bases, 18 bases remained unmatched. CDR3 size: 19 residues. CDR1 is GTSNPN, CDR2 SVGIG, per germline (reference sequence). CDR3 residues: CAWSVLRMNPGGLDEKLFF. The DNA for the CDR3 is TGTGCCTGGAGTGTACTCAGGATGAATCCAGGGGGCCTTGATGAAAAACTGTTTTTT.

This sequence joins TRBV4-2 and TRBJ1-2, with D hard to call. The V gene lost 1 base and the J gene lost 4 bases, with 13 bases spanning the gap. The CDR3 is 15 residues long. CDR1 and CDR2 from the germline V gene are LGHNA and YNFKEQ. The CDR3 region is CASSQAGGRVYGYTF. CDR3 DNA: TGTGCCAGCAGCCAAGCGGGCGGGAGAGTCTATGGCTACACCTTC.

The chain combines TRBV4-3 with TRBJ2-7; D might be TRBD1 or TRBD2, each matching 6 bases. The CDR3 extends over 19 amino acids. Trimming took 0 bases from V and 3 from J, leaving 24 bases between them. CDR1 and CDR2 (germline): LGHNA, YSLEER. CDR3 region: CASSQEGGVGGQDDYEQYF. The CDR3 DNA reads TGCGCCAGCAGCCAAGAGGGCGGAGTAGGGGGGCAGGACGACTACGAGCAGTACTTC.

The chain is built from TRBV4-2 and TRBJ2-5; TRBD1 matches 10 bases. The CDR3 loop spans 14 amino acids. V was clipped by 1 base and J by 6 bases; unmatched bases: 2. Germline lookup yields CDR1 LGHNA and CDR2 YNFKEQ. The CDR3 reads CASSQGDRGKTQYF. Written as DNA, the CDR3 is TGTGCCAGCAGCCAAGGGGACAGGGGAAAGACCCAGTACTTC.

The CDR3 region is CASSLARYGYTF. The CDR3 region has the DNA TGTGCCAGCAGCTTAGCTCGCTATGGCTACACCTTC. The V call is TRBV7-2, the J call TRBJ1-2, with D uncertain. V was clipped by 0 bases and J by 4 bases, with 3 bases between them. The CDR3 has 12 amino acids. Germline V CDR1 and CDR2: SGHTA, FQGNSA.

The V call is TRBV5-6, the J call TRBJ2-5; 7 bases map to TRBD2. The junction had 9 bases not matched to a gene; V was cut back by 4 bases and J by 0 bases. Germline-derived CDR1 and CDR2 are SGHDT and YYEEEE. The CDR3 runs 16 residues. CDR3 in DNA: TGTGCCAGCAGCGCTACCCCGACTAGCCACCAAGAGACCCAGTACTTC. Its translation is CASSATPTSHQETQYF.

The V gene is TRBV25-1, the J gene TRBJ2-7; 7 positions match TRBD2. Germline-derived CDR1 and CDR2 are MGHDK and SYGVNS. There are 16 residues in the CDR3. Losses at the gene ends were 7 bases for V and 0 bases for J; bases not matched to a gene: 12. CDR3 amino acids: CASTLGRELASYEQYF. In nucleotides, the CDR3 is TGTGCCAGCACCCTGGGGCGGGAGCTGGCCTCCTACGAGCAGTACTTC.

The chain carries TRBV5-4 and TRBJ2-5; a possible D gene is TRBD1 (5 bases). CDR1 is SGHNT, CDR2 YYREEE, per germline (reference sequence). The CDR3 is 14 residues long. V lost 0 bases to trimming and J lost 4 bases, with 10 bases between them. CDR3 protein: CASSLASRGETQYF. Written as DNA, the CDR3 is TGTGCCAGCAGCTTGGCTAGTAGGGGAGAGACCCAGTACTTC.

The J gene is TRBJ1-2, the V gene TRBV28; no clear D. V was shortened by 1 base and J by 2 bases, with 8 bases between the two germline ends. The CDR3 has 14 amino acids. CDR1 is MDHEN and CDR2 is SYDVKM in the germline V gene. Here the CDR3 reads CASSLSSGNYGYTF. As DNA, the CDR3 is TGTGCCAGCAGTTTATCCTCAGGAAACTATGGCTACACCTTC.

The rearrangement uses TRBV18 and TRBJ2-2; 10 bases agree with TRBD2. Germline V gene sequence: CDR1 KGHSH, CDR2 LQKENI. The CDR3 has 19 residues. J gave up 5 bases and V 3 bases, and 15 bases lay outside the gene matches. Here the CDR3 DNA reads TGTGCCAGCTCACCCCCGCAGCCTAGCGGGGGCCCCAGGACCGGGGAGCTGTTTTTT. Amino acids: CASSPPQPSGGPRTGELFF.

In nucleotides, the CDR3 is TGTGCCAGCAGCTTAGATTCGGGGGGGCCCGGTACGGGTGCCCAGTACTTC. Protein sequence: CASSLDSGGPGTGAQYF. The rearrangement joins TRBV11-3 to TRBJ2-5; 8 nucleotides line up with TRBD2. Germline CDR1 reads SGHNT; CDR2 reads YENEEA. V dropped 0 bases and J dropped 9; count of bases not matched to a gene: 15. CDR3 length: 17 residues. Complete variable domain (other parts from reference TRBV11-3 and TRBJ2-5): EAGVVQSPRYKIIEKKQPVAFWCNPISGHNTLYWYLQNLGQGPELLIRYENEEAVDDSQLPKDRFSAERLKGVDSTLKIQPAELGDSAVYLCASSLDSGGPGTGAQYFGPGTRLLVL.

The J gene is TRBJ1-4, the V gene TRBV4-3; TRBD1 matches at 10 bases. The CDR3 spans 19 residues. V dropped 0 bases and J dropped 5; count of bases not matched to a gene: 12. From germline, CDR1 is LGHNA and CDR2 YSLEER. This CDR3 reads CASSQDKRDRGAWNEKLFF. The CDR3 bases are TGCGCCAGCAGCCAAGATAAAAGGGACAGGGGCGCCTGGAATGAAAAACTGTTTTTT.

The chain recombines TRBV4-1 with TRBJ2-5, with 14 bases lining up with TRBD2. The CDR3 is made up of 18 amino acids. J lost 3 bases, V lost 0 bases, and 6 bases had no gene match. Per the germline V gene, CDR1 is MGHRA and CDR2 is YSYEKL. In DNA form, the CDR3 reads TGCGCCAGCAGCCAAGATCCGGGACTAGCGGGGGCCGAAGAGACCCAGTACTTC. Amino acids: CASSQDPGLAGAEETQYF.

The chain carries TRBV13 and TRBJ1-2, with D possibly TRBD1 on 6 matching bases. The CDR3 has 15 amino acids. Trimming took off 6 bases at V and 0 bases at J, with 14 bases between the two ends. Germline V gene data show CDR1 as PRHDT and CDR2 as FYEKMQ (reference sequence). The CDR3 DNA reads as TGTGCCAGCAGGCAGAAGGGGGGCCCTAACTATGGCTACACCTTC. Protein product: CASRQKGGPNYGYTF.

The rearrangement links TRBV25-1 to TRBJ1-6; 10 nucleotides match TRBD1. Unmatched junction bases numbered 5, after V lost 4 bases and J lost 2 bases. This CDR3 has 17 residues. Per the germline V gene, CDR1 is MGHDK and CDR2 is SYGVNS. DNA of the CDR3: TGTGCCAGCAGTGCCTCCGGGACAGGGGCCTATAATTCACCCCTCCACTTT. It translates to CASSASGTGAYNSPLHF.

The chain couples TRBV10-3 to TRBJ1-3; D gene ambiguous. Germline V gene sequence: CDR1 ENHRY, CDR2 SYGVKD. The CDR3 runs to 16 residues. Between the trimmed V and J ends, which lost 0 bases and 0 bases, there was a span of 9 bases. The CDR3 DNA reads TGTGCCATCAGTGAGTCGAAAGGGTACTCTGGAAACACCATATATTTT. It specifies CAISESKGYSGNTIYF.

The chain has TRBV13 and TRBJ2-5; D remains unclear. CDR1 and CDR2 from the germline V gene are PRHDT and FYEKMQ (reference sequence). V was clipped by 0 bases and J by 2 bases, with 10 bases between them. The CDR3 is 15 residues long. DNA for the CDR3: TGTGCCAGCAGCTTAGGTGGCGGCCGACAAGAGACCCAGTACTTC. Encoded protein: CASSLGGGRQETQYF.

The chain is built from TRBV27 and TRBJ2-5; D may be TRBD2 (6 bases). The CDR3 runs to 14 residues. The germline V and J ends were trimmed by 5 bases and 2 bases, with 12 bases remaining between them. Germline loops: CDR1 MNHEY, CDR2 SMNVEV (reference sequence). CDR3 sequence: CASSTGTRQETQYF. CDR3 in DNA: TGTGCCAGCAGTACCGGGACTCGTCAAGAGACCCAGTACTTC.

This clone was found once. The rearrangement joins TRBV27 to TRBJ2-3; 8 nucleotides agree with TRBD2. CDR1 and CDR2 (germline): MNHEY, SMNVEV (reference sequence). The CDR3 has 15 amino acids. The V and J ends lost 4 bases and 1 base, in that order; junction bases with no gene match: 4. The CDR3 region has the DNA TGTGCCAGCAGTTGCGGGGGGACCCGCACAGATACGCAGTATTTT. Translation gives CASSCGGTRTDTQYF.

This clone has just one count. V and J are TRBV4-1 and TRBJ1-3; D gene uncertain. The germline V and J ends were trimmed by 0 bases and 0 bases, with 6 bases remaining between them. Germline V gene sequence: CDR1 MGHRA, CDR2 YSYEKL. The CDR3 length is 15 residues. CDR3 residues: CASSQDRTSGNTIYF. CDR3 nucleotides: TGCGCCAGCAGCCAAGATCGAACCTCTGGAAACACCATATATTTT.

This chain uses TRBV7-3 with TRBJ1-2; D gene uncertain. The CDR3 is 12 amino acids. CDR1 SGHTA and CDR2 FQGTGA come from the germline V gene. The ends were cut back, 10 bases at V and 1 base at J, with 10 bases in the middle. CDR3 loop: CANQLGNYGYTF. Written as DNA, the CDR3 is TGTGCCAACCAATTAGGTAACTATGGCTACACCTTC.

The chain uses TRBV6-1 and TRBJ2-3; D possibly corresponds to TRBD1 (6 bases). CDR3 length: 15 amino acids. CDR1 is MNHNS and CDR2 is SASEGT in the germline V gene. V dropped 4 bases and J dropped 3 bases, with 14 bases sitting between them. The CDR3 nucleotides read TGTGCCAGCAGTGTCCCACAGGGCGGTACAGATACGCAGTATTTT. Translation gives CASSVPQGGTDTQYF.